These T cell receptor beta chains were read from a single sample in a study of cytomegalovirus exposure and HLA in healthy donors. Sequencing used immunoSEQ multiplex PCR; TCRdb keeps in-frame clones, though not all of them. The table lists about 110,000 clones, roughly 71% of them singletons. The sample consisted of PBMCs. The receptors were sampled from a man between 18 and 35 years old in good health and CMV-seropositive. Each CDR3 is given with its conserved first and last residue. A D gene is named only where the DNA matches it firmly. Only part of the rows carry a size: once, few, many, or a class if the clone is expanded.

j_gene: TRBJ2-1; d_gene: TRBD1; v_gene: TRBV5-8; abundance: few; CDR3nt: TGTGCCAGCAGCCCAGACGGGAACAGGGGGCCCAATGAGCAGTTCTTC; CDR3aa: CASSPDGNRGPNEQFF
j_gene: TRBJ2-1; d_gene: NA; v_gene: TRBV11-1; abundance: NA; CDR3nt: TGTGCCAGCAGCTTAGGAGTACTAGATGTCAATGAGCAGTTCTTC; CDR3aa: CASSLGVLDVNEQFF
j_gene: TRBJ1-6; d_gene: NA; v_gene: TRBV15; abundance: NA; CDR3nt: TGTGCCACCAGCAGAACTAGACAGGATTCACCCCTCCACTTT; CDR3aa: CATSRTRQDSPLHF
j_gene: TRBJ1-6; d_gene: NA; v_gene: TRBV9; abundance: few; CDR3nt: TGTGCCAGCAGCGTATCCTACAGGGTAAATTCACCCCTCCACTTT; CDR3aa: CASSVSYRVNSPLHF
j_gene: TRBJ1-3; d_gene: NA; v_gene: TRBV29-1; abundance: NA; CDR3nt: TGCAGCGTTGCTATCCCTGGAAACACCATATATTTT; CDR3aa: CSVAIPGNTIYF
j_gene: TRBJ1-5; d_gene: NA; v_gene: TRBV10-3; abundance: NA; CDR3nt: TGTGCCATCAGTGAGAGGCAGGGAAATCAGCCCCAGCATTTT; CDR3aa: CAISERQGNQPQHF
j_gene: TRBJ2-3; d_gene: TRBD2; v_gene: TRBV2; abundance: NA; CDR3nt: TGTGCCAGCACGGGATTCGGGGAGGGCGGCACAGATACGCAGTATTTT; CDR3aa: CASTGFGEGGTDTQYF
j_gene: TRBJ1-3; d_gene: NA; v_gene: TRBV19; abundance: few; CDR3nt: TGTGCCAGTAGTATACCCCCCGTGGAGGAGAGCTCTGGAAACACCATATATTTT; CDR3aa: CASSIPPVEESSGNTIYF
j_gene: TRBJ2-7; d_gene: NA; v_gene: TRBV2; abundance: NA; CDR3nt: TGTGCCAGCAGTGAAAGGGGGACCCTTTACGAGCAGTACTTC; CDR3aa: CASSERGTLYEQYF
j_gene: TRBJ2-7; d_gene: TRBD1; v_gene: TRBV19; abundance: NA; CDR3nt: TGTGCCAGTAGTAGGGGACAGGGTGGCCACGAGCAGTACTTC; CDR3aa: CASSRGQGGHEQYF
j_gene: TRBJ1-4; d_gene: TRBD1; v_gene: TRBV5-1; abundance: NA; CDR3nt: TGCGCCAGCAGCCGGACGACAGGGAATCCTGAAAAACTGTTTTTT; CDR3aa: CASSRTTGNPEKLFF
j_gene: TRBJ2-7; d_gene: NA; v_gene: TRBV5-4; abundance: NA; CDR3nt: TGTGCCAGCAGCTCGGGGGTTATCAGGGGCGGGGGCGAGCAGTACTTC; CDR3aa: CASSSGVIRGGGEQYF
j_gene: TRBJ2-3; d_gene: TRBD2; v_gene: TRBV4-1; abundance: NA; CDR3nt: TGCGCCAGCAGCCAAGATTTGGATAGCGGGGGGTCGGCTAGCACAGATACGCAGTATTTT; CDR3aa: CASSQDLDSGGSASTDTQYF
j_gene: TRBJ1-3; d_gene: NA; v_gene: TRBV7-9; abundance: NA; CDR3nt: TGTGCCAGCAGCTTGGCCGTCTCTGGAAACACCATATATTTT; CDR3aa: CASSLAVSGNTIYF
j_gene: TRBJ1-2; d_gene: NA; v_gene: TRBV4-1; abundance: NA; CDR3nt: TGCGCCAGCAGCCAAGGGCCACGAGGCTACACCTTC; CDR3aa: CASSQGPRGYTF
j_gene: TRBJ1-5; d_gene: TRBD1; v_gene: TRBV7-2; abundance: NA; CDR3nt: TGTGCCAGCAGCTTAAGAGGGGGCGGAAATCAGCCCCAGCATTTT; CDR3aa: CASSLRGGGNQPQHF
j_gene: TRBJ2-7; d_gene: TRBD1; v_gene: TRBV5-1; abundance: NA; CDR3nt: TGCGCCAGCAGCTTGGCCGTGACAGGGGGTAGCTACGAGCAGTACTTC; CDR3aa: CASSLAVTGGSYEQYF
j_gene: TRBJ1-2; d_gene: NA; v_gene: TRBV4-1; abundance: NA; CDR3nt: TGCGCCAGCAGCTACCGGACAGAACAACTCTATGGCTACACCTTC; CDR3aa: CASSYRTEQLYGYTF
j_gene: TRBJ1-3; d_gene: NA; v_gene: TRBV10-1; abundance: NA; CDR3nt: TGCGCCAGCAGAGCGACAGGATCTGGAAACACCATATATTTT; CDR3aa: CASRATGSGNTIYF
j_gene: TRBJ2-7; d_gene: NA; v_gene: TRBV7-6; abundance: few; CDR3nt: TGTGCCAGCTCCCCAGGGGCGGGGGACGCCTACGAGCAGTACTTC; CDR3aa: CASSPGAGDAYEQYF
j_gene: TRBJ2-1; d_gene: TRBD1; v_gene: TRBV5-1; abundance: NA; CDR3nt: TGCGCCAGCTACGACAGGGATCCGGACAATGAGCAGTTCTTC; CDR3aa: CASYDRDPDNEQFF
j_gene: TRBJ1-1; d_gene: NA; v_gene: TRBV28; abundance: NA; CDR3nt: TGTGCCAGCAGTTTAAAGGAGGGGAGGGATACTGAAGCTTTCTTT; CDR3aa: CASSLKEGRDTEAFF
j_gene: TRBJ1-3; d_gene: TRBD1; v_gene: TRBV5-1; abundance: NA; CDR3nt: TGCGCCAGCAGACCGACAGGGGGAAACACCATATATTTT; CDR3aa: CASRPTGGNTIYF
j_gene: TRBJ2-3; d_gene: TRBD2; v_gene: TRBV7-6; abundance: NA; CDR3nt: TGTGCCAGCAGCTTTACTAGCGGGGGGGCTAGGGATACGCAGTATTTT; CDR3aa: CASSFTSGGARDTQYF
j_gene: TRBJ1-2; d_gene: TRBD1; v_gene: TRBV29-1; abundance: NA; CDR3nt: TGCAGCGTTGAAGATCTGGACAGGGGGCGCGGCTACACCTTC; CDR3aa: CSVEDLDRGRGYTF
j_gene: TRBJ2-1; d_gene: NA; v_gene: TRBV28; abundance: NA; CDR3nt: TGTGCCAGCAGCGGACAGTACAATGAGCAGTTCTTC; CDR3aa: CASSGQYNEQFF
j_gene: TRBJ2-5; d_gene: NA; v_gene: TRBV6-6; abundance: few; CDR3nt: TGTGCCAGCAGCCCTCTTTACGGAGAGACCCAGTACTTC; CDR3aa: CASSPLYGETQYF